The 27 T cell receptor beta chains below were found in one sample sequenced in a study of T cell changes during pregnancy in multiple sclerosis. Sequenced by immunoSEQ multiplex PCR; TCRdb stores in-frame clones only, minus some. In the table there are 45,000 to 75,000 clones, about 92% of which are singletons. This specimen consisted of peripheral blood, obtained in the first trimester of pregnancy. These receptors all come from a female donor with multiple sclerosis, enrolled in a pregnancy study.

V is TRBV6-5 and J is TRBJ2-5; possible D gene TRBD1, 5 bases. The germline V and J ends were trimmed by 2 bases and 2 bases, with 9 bases remaining between them. The CDR3 is 14 residues long. Germline V gives CDR1 MNHEY, CDR2 SVGAGI. The CDR3 coding sequence is TGTGCCAGCAGTTACGAAGGGGCACAAGAGACCCAGTACTTC. Protein: CASSYEGAQETQYF.

J is TRBJ2-7 and V is TRBV15, with 9 bases that match TRBD1. The CDR3 contains 15 residues. In germline, CDR1 is LNHNV, CDR2 YYDKDF (reference sequence). Losses at the gene ends were 3 bases for V and 9 bases for J; bases not matched to a gene: 12. The chain's CDR3 is CATSRDPGQGNRQYF. The CDR3, as DNA: TGTGCCACCAGCAGGGACCCGGGACAGGGAAACCGGCAGTACTTC.

V and J are TRBV4-3 and TRBJ2-7; D is possibly TRBD1 (5 bases). Germline CDR1 LGHNA, CDR2 YSLEER. V lost 0 bases, J lost 1 base, and 10 bases lay in between. This CDR3 is 15 amino acids long. The CDR3 sequence is CASSQESQGSYEQYF. As DNA, the CDR3 is TGCGCCAGCAGCCAAGAGTCCCAGGGATCCTACGAGCAGTACTTC.

This chain uses TRBV19 with TRBJ1-5, with 10 bases lining up with TRBD1. V lost 1 base and J lost 6; bases outside the gene matches: 6. The germline CDR1 and CDR2 sequences are LNHDA and SQIVND (reference sequence). CDR3 length: 16 amino acids. The CDR3 bases are TGTGCCAGTAGTATAGGGGGGACAGGGGTCCGTCAGCCCCAGCATTTT. Translating it yields CASSIGGTGVRQPQHF.

V and J are TRBV7-2 and TRBJ1-1; 7 positions agree with TRBD1. This CDR3 spans 15 amino acids. The germline V gene encodes CDR1 SGHTA and CDR2 FQGNSA. V trimming: 7 bases; J trimming: 4 bases; junction bases outside the gene matches: 12. The CDR3 is CASTHLGQWLTEAFF. The CDR3 coding sequence is TGTGCCAGCACCCACTTGGGACAGTGGCTCACTGAAGCTTTCTTT.

DNA of the CDR3: TGTGCCAGCAGCGGTACTAGCGGTGGAGAGACCCAGTACTTC. Protein product: CASSGTSGGETQYF. The rearrangement uses TRBV9 and TRBJ2-5; the match to TRBD2 covers 8 bases. The CDR3 loop spans 14 amino acids. V gave up 3 bases and J gave up 4 bases; unmatched junction bases: 5. Germline CDR1 is SGDLS and CDR2 is YYNGEE.

J is TRBJ2-7 and V is TRBV7-2; 14 bases map to TRBD2. With V trimmed by 5 bases and J by 3 bases, 12 bases remained unmatched. Germline V gene sequence: CDR1 SGHTA, CDR2 FQGNSA. The CDR3 has 18 amino acids. CDR3 region: CASSPRLAGGPFLYEQYF. DNA for the CDR3: TGTGCCAGCAGCCCCCGACTAGCGGGGGGGCCTTTTCTCTACGAGCAGTACTTC.

The chain couples TRBV5-6 to TRBJ1-5; TRBD1 aligns across 9 bases. The junction had 8 bases not matched to a gene; V was cut back by 1 base and J by 9 bases. CDR3 length: 15 amino acids. Germline assignment: CDR1 SGHDT and CDR2 YYEEEE. The CDR3 region is CASSLLGQGLPPQHF. DNA of the CDR3: TGTGCCAGCAGCTTGTTGGGACAGGGACTTCCGCCCCAGCATTTT.

This chain links TRBV6-6 with TRBJ2-7; D may be TRBD1 (5 bases). The CDR3 loop spans 12 amino acids. The ends were cut back, 8 bases at V and 2 bases at J, with 10 bases in the middle. CDR1 is MNHNY and CDR2 is SVGAGI in the germline V gene (reference sequence). The CDR3 spells CASGVTAYEQYF. CDR3 in DNA: TGTGCCAGCGGGGTGACAGCCTACGAGCAGTACTTC.

The rearrangement joins TRBV19 to TRBJ1-1; tentatively, D is TRBD1 (6 bases). CDR3 size: 21 residues. CDR1 and CDR2 (germline): LNHDA, SQIVND (reference sequence). Trimming removed 3 bases from V and 0 bases from J, with 29 bases in between. This chain's CDR3 is CASSIPLSNSWTAYMNTEAFF. CDR3 bases: TGTGCCAGTAGTATTCCCCTCTCTAATAGCTGGACAGCTTACATGAACACTGAAGCTTTCTTT.

This rearrangement joins TRBV7-2 to TRBJ1-6; D is uncertain. Trimming took off 2 bases at V and 6 bases at J, with 11 bases between the two ends. The CDR3 totals 15 residues. Germline CDR1 and CDR2: SGHTA and FQGNSA. CDR3 bases: TGTGCCAGCAGCTTATTGTCGGGTATTAATTCACCCCTCCACTTT. Translating gives CASSLLSGINSPLHF.

Here the CDR3 reads CASSEPGKNTEAFF. The CDR3 coding sequence is TGTGCCAGCAGTGAACCCGGGAAGAACACTGAAGCTTTCTTT. The chain links TRBV25-1 to TRBJ1-1; D is uncertain. The CDR3 runs 14 residues. Trimming shortened V by 2 bases and J by 1 base, and 8 bases separated the two germline ends. CDR1 is MGHDK, CDR2 SYGVNS, per germline. Filled out from reference TRBV25-1 and TRBJ1-1, the complete variable domain reads EADIYQTPRYLVIGTGKKITLECSQTMGHDKMYWYQQDPGMELHLIHYSYGVNSTEKGDLSSESTVSRIRTEHFPLTLESARPSHTSQYLCASSEPGKNTEAFFGQGTRLTVV.

The CDR3: CATGDRGNTGELFF. The CDR3 DNA follows: TGTGCCACTGGGGACAGGGGGAACACCGGGGAGCTGTTTTTT. V is TRBV19 and J is TRBJ2-2; TRBD1 matches at 10 bases. Per the germline V gene, CDR1 is LNHDA and CDR2 is SQIVND (reference sequence). The CDR3 sequence is 14 residues long. The ends lost 10 bases at V and 1 base at J; junction bases unmatched: 3.

The V gene is TRBV7-2, the J gene TRBJ2-7; D is possibly TRBD1 (6 bases). V shed 5 bases and J shed 3 bases, with 17 bases lying between them. The CDR3 is 15 residues long. Germline CDR1 and CDR2: SGHTA and FQGNSA. The CDR3 is CASSTTGTSSYEQYF. The DNA for the CDR3 is TGTGCCAGCAGCACCACAGGGACATCAAGCTACGAGCAGTACTTC.

The genes are TRBV6-1 and TRBJ1-1, with D perhaps matching TRBD1 (5 bases). The germline V gene encodes CDR1 MNHNS and CDR2 SASEGT. The CDR3 covers 14 residues. With 7 bases removed from V and 0 bases from J, the gap between germline ends came to 12 bases. The CDR3 loop is CASKWGDLNTEAFF. The CDR3 nucleotides are TGTGCCAGCAAGTGGGGGGACTTGAACACTGAAGCTTTCTTT.

The chain has TRBV30 and TRBJ1-5; 11 positions match TRBD1. Germline V gene sequence: CDR1 GTSNPN, CDR2 SVGIG (reference sequence). The CDR3 has 16 residues. Trimming cost V 0 bases and J 9 bases; bases outside gene matches: 10. The CDR3 loop is CAWSVGGQGGPGPQHF. CDR3 nucleotide sequence: TGTGCCTGGAGTGTAGGGGGACAGGGGGGCCCGGGGCCCCAGCATTTT.

J is TRBJ1-5 and V is TRBV18, with D tentatively TRBD1 (5 bases). From germline, CDR1 is KGHSH and CDR2 LQKENI. V lost 0 bases, J lost 4 bases, and 13 bases lay in between. The CDR3 sequence is 16 residues long. CDR3 DNA: TGTGCCAGCTCACCACCTCGGTGGCAGGGTAATCAGCCCCAGCATTTT. This encodes CASSPPRWQGNQPQHF.

The chain combines TRBV5-6 with TRBJ2-4; the D gene is possibly TRBD1 (6 bases). Germline-derived CDR1 and CDR2 are SGHDT and YYEEEE. V shed 4 bases and J shed 2 bases, with 16 bases lying between them. This CDR3 contains 16 residues. The CDR3 here is CASSLGQISTKNIQYF. The CDR3 DNA follows: TGTGCCAGCAGCCTTGGACAGATATCGACCAAAAACATTCAGTACTTC.

DNA for the CDR3: TGTGCCAGCTCACCAACGAGAAGCAATCAGCCCCAGCATTTT. It encodes CASSPTRSNQPQHF. The V call is TRBV18, the J call TRBJ1-5; D gene uncertain. Deletions cut 2 bases from V and 1 base from J, with 6 bases between. Germline V gives CDR1 KGHSH, CDR2 LQKENI. The CDR3 is 14 amino acids. Supplemented by reference TRBV18 and TRBJ1-5, the full variable domain reads NAGVMQNPRHLVRRRGQEARLRCSPMKGHSHVYWYRQLPEEGLKFMVYLQKENIIDESGMPKERFSAEFPKEGPSILRIQQVVRGDSAAYFCASSPTRSNQPQHFGDGTRLSIL.

The chain carries TRBV5-6 and TRBJ2-3, with D perhaps TRBD2 (6 bases). The CDR3 is 14 amino acids. In germline, CDR1 is SGHDT, CDR2 YYEEEE. The V end lost 3 bases, the J end lost 9 bases, and 17 bases lay between the germline ends. The CDR3 protein is CASSWTTSTRTQYF. In DNA form, the CDR3 reads TGTGCCAGCAGCTGGACTACTAGCACAAGGACGCAGTATTTT.

The chain has TRBV7-3 and TRBJ2-1; tentatively, D is TRBD2 (5 bases). Between the trimmed V and J ends, which lost 1 base and 3 bases, there was a span of 7 bases. The CDR3 contains 14 residues. The germline V gene has CDR1 SGHTA and CDR2 FQGTGA. The CDR3 loop is CASSLSRDYNEQFF. CDR3 DNA sequence: TGTGCCAGCAGCTTAAGTCGGGACTACAATGAGCAGTTCTTC.

This chain connects TRBV19 to TRBJ2-7; a possible D gene is TRBD1 (6 bases). Germline V lookup: CDR1 LNHDA, CDR2 SQIVND (reference sequence). This CDR3 is built from 14 residues. Trimming pared 9 bases from V and 9 bases from J, leaving 24 bases between. The CDR3 DNA reads as TGTGCCAGCTGCCCCAAACCCCAGGGGATTGGGCAGTACTTC. Translated, it gives CASCPKPQGIGQYF.

The chain recombines TRBV5-1 with TRBJ2-2; 9 nucleotides align to TRBD2. V dropped 0 bases and J dropped 7; count of bases not matched to a gene: 4. The CDR3 spans 15 residues. The germline V gene has CDR1 SGHRS and CDR2 YFSETQ. The CDR3 nucleotides read TGCGCCAGCAGCTTGGCCCTAGCGGGGAGCGGGGAGCTGTTTTTT. It encodes CASSLALAGSGELFF.

CDR3 DNA: TGTGCCATCAGTGAGGGGAGAACTGAAGCTTTCTTT. It translates to CAISEGRTEAFF. The chain uses TRBV10-3 and TRBJ1-1; D not resolved. The CDR3 is 12 amino acids. Trimming pared 2 bases from V and 5 bases from J, leaving 6 bases between. CDR1 ENHRY and CDR2 SYGVKD come from the germline V gene.

The rearrangement links TRBV6-5 to TRBJ1-1, with D possibly being TRBD1 (6 bases). Trimming removed 7 bases at V and 2 bases at J, with 17 bases between. This CDR3 comprises 15 residues. CDR1 MNHEY and CDR2 SVGAGI come from the germline V gene. DNA of the CDR3: TGTGCCAGCAACGTCAGGGGCGCTCGAAACACTGAAGCTTTCTTT. Its protein is CASNVRGARNTEAFF.

The chain carries TRBV6-5 and TRBJ2-7; D may correspond to TRBD1 or TRBD2 (7 bases each). Germline V gene lookup returns CDR1 MNHEY and CDR2 SVGAGI. The CDR3 sequence is 13 residues long. V gave up 10 bases and J gave up 1 base, with 14 bases separating them. The CDR3 sequence is CATRQGGSYEQYF. CDR3 DNA: TGTGCCACCAGACAGGGAGGGTCCTACGAGCAGTACTTC.

CDR3 bases: TGTGCCAGCAGTCTAGAGGGTCGGCAGCAAGAGACCCAGTACTTC. As protein: CASSLEGRQQETQYF. V gene TRBV7-2 combines with J gene TRBJ2-5; D perhaps matches TRBD2 (5 bases). Per germline, CDR1 SGHTA and CDR2 FQGNSA. V gave up 6 bases and J gave up 2 bases, with 16 bases separating them. This CDR3 spans 15 amino acids.